Listed here are 7 T cell receptor beta chains from one sample, sequenced in a study of blood T cell repertoires in COVID-19. Sequenced by immunoSEQ multiplex PCR; TCRdb stores in-frame clones only, minus some. Of roughly 340,000 clones in the sample, around 90% were seen once. Material for sequencing was peripheral blood. The receptors derive from a woman in her twenties or thirties with COVID-19, enrolled during active disease.

The rearrangement uses TRBV15 and TRBJ2-4; D gene unclear. V was trimmed by 1 base and J by 0 bases, leaving 13 bases between them. This CDR3 is built from 17 residues. The V gene's germline CDR1 is LNHNV and CDR2 YYDKDF (reference sequence). CDR3 in amino acids: CATSRGSFTLAKNIQYF. The CDR3 DNA reads TGTGCCACCAGCAGAGGGAGTTTTACATTAGCCAAAAACATTCAGTACTTC.

The J gene is TRBJ2-5, the V gene TRBV18; D gene ambiguous. Trimming cost V 3 bases and J 5 bases, with 10 bases left between them. The germline gives CDR1 KGHSH, CDR2 LQKENI. This CDR3 is built from 13 residues. The CDR3 region is CASSPSSRETQYF. The CDR3 DNA follows: TGTGCCAGCTCACCCTCGTCACGGGAGACCCAGTACTTC.

This clone is a singleton in its sample. This chain links TRBV11-3 with TRBJ1-5; 11 bases agree with TRBD1. V lost 11 bases and J lost 0; bases outside the gene matches: 12. Per germline, CDR1 SGHNT and CDR2 YENEEA. The CDR3 extends over 17 amino acids. CDR3: CADGTGGEPYSNQPQHF. The CDR3 coding sequence is TGTGCCGATGGGACAGGGGGGGAGCCCTATAGCAATCAGCCCCAGCATTTT.

The J gene is TRBJ1-1, the V gene TRBV6-1; 8 nucleotides match TRBD1. The V and J ends lost 4 bases and 8 bases, in that order; junction bases with no gene match: 15. In germline, CDR1 is MNHNS, CDR2 SASEGT. This CDR3 has 16 amino acids. The DNA of the CDR3 is TGTGCCAGCAGTGGAATAATGACAGGGGAGGGCAAGGAAGCTTTCTTT. It is translated as CASSGIMTGEGKEAFF.

Written as DNA, the CDR3 is TGTGCCAGCAGTTCTCAGGAATACAATGAGCAGTTCTTC. Translating gives CASSSQEYNEQFF. The rearrangement links TRBV27 to TRBJ2-1, with D unclear. The germline V gene encodes CDR1 MNHEY and CDR2 SMNVEV (reference sequence). The CDR3 contains 13 residues. V dropped 4 bases and J dropped 4 bases, with 8 bases sitting between them.

The V gene is TRBV6-1, the J gene TRBJ2-7, with D possibly being TRBD2 (7 bases). The CDR3 totals 15 residues. The germline CDR1 and CDR2 sequences are MNHNS and SASEGT. The V gene lost 0 bases and the J gene lost 1 base, with 10 bases spanning the gap. This CDR3 reads CASSEAGGRSYEQYF. DNA for the CDR3: TGTGCCAGCAGTGAAGCGGGGGGGCGATCCTACGAGCAGTACTTC.

The chain has TRBV4-2 and TRBJ1-1, with 7 bases identical to TRBD1. This CDR3 contains 13 residues. V was clipped by 0 bases and J by 6 bases; unmatched bases: 1. CDR1 is LGHNA and CDR2 is YNFKEQ in the germline V gene. This CDR3 is CASSQEGTAEAFF. CDR3 coding DNA: TGTGCCAGCAGCCAAGAAGGGACAGCTGAAGCTTTCTTT.